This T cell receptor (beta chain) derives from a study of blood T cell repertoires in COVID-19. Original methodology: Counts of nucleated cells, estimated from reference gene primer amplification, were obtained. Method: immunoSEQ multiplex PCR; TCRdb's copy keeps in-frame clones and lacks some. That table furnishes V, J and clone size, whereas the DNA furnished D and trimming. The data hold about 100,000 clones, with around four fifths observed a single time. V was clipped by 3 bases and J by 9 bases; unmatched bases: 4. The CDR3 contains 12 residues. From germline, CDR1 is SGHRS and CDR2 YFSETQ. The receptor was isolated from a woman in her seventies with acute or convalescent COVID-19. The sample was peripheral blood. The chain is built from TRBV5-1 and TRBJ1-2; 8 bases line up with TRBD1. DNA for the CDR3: TGCGCCAGCAGCTGGGGACAGGAGAGCTACACCTTC. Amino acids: CASSWGQESYTF. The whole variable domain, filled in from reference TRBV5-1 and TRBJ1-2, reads KAGVTQTPRYLIKTRGQQVTLSCSPISGHRSVSWYQQTPGQGLQFLFEYFSETQRNKGNFPGRFSGRQFSNSRSEMNVSTLELGDSALYLCASSWGQESYTFGSGTRLTVV.